The sequence of this T cell receptor beta chain was determined in a study of glioma-infiltrating T cells. Using RNA template, CDR3s of TCR alpha and beta were amplified with iRepertoire arm-PCR. Input was about 85-400 ng of tissue mRNA or PBMC total RNA. In TCRdb, the multiplex PCR reads were re-called with MiXCR into one record per CDR3 protein. Here the sample spans a few hundred thousand distinct CDR3 sequences, about two fifths being singletons. The germline V gene has CDR1 SEHNR and CDR2 FQNEAQ (reference sequence). Trimming took 3 bases from V and 5 from J, leaving 10 bases between them. CDR3 size: 13 residues. This clonotype occurred a few times.

Sequencing was carried out using glioma tissue, nonneoplastic brain tissue, or PBMCs (not recorded which). The chain links TRBV7-9 to TRBJ1-1, with D possibly TRBD1 on 5 matching bases. The sequence was collected from a human donor with low-grade glioma or glioblastoma, undergoing nonglioma brain surgery, or in good health (not recorded which). The CDR3 DNA follows: TGTGCCAGCAGCTTTGACAGCCTAACTGAAGCTTTCTTT. Translation gives CASSFDSLTEAFF.